The clone carrying this T cell receptor beta chain was seen at least ten times. Its antigen is not identified. TCRdb reprocessed the 5' RACE reads with MiXCR, giving one entry per CDR3 protein. The sample has 25,000 to 35,000 distinct CDR3 sequences, 5% to 6% seen once. The data are from a study of T cells after yellow fever vaccination. General observations from the study: There was a small share of clonotypes that showed up in both the CD4 and CD8 compartments. Subsequent booster samples again held most clones from primary vaccination (just under 98% CD4, just under 90% CD8).

Trimming stripped 6 bases from V and 6 bases from J, with 12 bases between. The CDR3 contains 13 residues. In germline, CDR1 is SNHLY, CDR2 FYNNEI. The source of this sequence is a man aged 30 to 39 who received the YFV17D yellow fever vaccine. The specimen comprised CD8+ T cells sorted from PBMCs, sampled 10 days after the yellow fever booster vaccination. The rearrangement joins TRBV2 to TRBJ1-5, with a tentative D call TRBD1 (6 bases). In nucleotides, the CDR3 is TGTGCCAGCAGGGAGGGGGGTTCTCAGCCCCAGCATTTT. As protein: CASREGGSQPQHF.